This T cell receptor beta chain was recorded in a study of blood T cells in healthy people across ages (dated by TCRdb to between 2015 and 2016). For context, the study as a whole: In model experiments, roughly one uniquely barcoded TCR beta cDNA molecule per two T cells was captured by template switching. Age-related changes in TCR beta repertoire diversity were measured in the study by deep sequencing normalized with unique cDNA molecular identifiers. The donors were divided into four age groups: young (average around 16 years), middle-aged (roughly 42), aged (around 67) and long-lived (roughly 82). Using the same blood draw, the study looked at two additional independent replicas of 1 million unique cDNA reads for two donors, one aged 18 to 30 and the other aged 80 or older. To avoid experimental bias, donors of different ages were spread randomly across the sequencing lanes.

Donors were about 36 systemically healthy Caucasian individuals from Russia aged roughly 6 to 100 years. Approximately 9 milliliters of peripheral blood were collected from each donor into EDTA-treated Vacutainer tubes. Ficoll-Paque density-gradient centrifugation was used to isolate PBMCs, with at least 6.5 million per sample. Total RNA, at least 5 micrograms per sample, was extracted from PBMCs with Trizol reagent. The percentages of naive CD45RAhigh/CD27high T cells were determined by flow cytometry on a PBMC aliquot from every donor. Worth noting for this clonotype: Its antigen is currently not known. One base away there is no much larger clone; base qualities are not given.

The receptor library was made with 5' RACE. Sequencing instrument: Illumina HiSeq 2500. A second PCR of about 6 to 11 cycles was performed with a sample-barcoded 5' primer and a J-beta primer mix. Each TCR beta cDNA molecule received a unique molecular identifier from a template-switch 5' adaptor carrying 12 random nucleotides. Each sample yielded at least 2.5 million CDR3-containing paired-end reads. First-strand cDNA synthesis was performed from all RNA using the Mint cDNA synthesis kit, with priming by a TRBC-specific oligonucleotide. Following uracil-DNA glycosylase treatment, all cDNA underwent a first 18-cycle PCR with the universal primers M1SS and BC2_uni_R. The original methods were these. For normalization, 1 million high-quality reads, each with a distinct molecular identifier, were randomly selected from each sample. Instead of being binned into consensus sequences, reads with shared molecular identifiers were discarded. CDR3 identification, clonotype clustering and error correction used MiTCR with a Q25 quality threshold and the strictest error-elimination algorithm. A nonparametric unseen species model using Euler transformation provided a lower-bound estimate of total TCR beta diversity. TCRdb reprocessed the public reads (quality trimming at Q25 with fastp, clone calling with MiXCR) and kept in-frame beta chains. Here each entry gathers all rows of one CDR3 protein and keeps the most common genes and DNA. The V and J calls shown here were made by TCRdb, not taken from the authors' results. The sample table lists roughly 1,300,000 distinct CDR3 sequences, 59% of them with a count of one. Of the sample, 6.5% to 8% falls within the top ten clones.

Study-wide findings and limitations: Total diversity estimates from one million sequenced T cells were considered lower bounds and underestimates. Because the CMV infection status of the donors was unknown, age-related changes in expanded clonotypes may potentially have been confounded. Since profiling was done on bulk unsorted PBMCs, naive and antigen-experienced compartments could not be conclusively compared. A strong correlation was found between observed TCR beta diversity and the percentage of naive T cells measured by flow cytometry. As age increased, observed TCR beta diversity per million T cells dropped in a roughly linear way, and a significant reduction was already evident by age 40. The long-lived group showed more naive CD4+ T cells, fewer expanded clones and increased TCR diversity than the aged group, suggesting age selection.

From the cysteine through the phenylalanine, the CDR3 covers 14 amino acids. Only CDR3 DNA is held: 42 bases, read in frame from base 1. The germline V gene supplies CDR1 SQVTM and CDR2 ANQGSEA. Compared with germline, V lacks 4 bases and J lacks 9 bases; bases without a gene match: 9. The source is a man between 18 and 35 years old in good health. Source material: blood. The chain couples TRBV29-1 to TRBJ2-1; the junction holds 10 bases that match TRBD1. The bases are TGCAGCGTTGGGACGACAGGGGGCCAGGGTGAGCAGTTCTTC. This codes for CSVGTTGGQGEQFF.